Listed below are T cell receptor beta chains from one sample, sequenced in a study of cytomegalovirus exposure and HLA in healthy donors. Repertoires were generated with immunoSEQ multiplex PCR, while TCRdb's copy carries only in-frame clones and drops some. The profile shows about 130,000 clones, 77% of them singletons. Material for sequencing was PBMCs. The receptor set was obtained from a man aged 30 to 39 in good health and CMV-seronegative. Both conserved end residues are part of each CDR3. D genes are given only for firm matches. Clone size appears in some rows only: once, few, many, or a class for an expanded clone.

V gene	J gene	clone size	D gene	CDR3 protein	CDR3 DNA
TRBV7-8	TRBJ1-2	NA	NA	CASSPQGNYGYTF	TGTGCCAGCAGCCCGCAGGGGAACTATGGCTACACCTTC
TRBV10-2	TRBJ2-7	NA	TRBD1	CASSDGQGWYEQYF	TGCGCCAGCAGTGACGGACAGGGGTGGTACGAGCAGTACTTC
TRBV30	TRBJ2-3	NA	TRBD2	CAWVPFGAGLAGADTQYF	TGTGCCTGGGTCCCATTTGGGGCGGGACTAGCGGGAGCAGATACGCAGTATTTT
TRBV5-1	TRBJ2-3	once	NA	CASSLTGITDTQYF	TGCGCCAGCAGCTTAACAGGGATCACAGATACGCAGTATTTT
TRBV11-2	TRBJ1-2	NA	NA	CASSLVGVDYGYTF	TGTGCCAGCAGCTTAGTAGGGGTAGACTATGGCTACACCTTC
TRBV7-6	TRBJ2-3	once	NA	CASSLRTPLFTDTQYF	TGTGCCAGCAGCTTAAGGACACCGCTTTTCACAGATACGCAGTATTTT
TRBV30	TRBJ1-5	NA	TRBD1	CAWGRTGRDQPQHF	TGTGCCTGGGGGAGGACAGGGCGGGATCAGCCCCAGCATTTT
TRBV5-1	TRBJ2-3	NA	TRBD1	CASSPWTGNTDTQYF	TGCGCCAGCAGCCCATGGACAGGGAACACAGATACGCAGTATTTT
TRBV5-1	TRBJ1-2	NA	TRBD1	CASSLTGGNYGYTF	TGCGCCAGCAGCTTGACAGGGGGGAACTATGGCTACACCTTC
TRBV7-9	TRBJ2-3	NA	NA	CASSLYTSFADTQYF	TGTGCCAGCAGCTTATATACTAGCTTCGCAGATACGCAGTATTTT
TRBV7-8	TRBJ2-4	NA	TRBD1	CASSLSTGKNIQYF	TGTGCCAGCAGCTTGTCGACAGGGAAAAACATTCAGTACTTC
TRBV6-5	TRBJ1-3	NA	TRBD1	CASSYSRDRGYTIYF	TGTGCCAGCAGTTACTCCCGGGACAGGGGCTACACCATATATTTT
TRBV19	TRBJ1-5	NA	TRBD1	CASSGQGGNQPQHF	TGTGCCAGTAGTGGACAGGGGGGAAATCAGCCCCAGCATTTT
TRBV30	TRBJ2-7	NA	NA	CAWSVQFGPGGNEQYF	TGTGCCTGGAGTGTACAGTTTGGTCCAGGGGGGAACGAGCAGTACTTC
TRBV15	TRBJ2-1	NA	TRBD2	CATSPGEGTLYNEQFF	TGTGCCACCAGCCCCGGGGAGGGGACCCTTTACAATGAGCAGTTCTTC
TRBV7-2	TRBJ2-1	few	TRBD2	CASSLAPSGTYNEQFF	TGTGCCAGCAGCTTAGCGCCTAGCGGGACCTACAATGAGCAGTTCTTC
TRBV6-5	TRBJ1-1	once	NA	CASSYSIQNMNTEAFF	TGTGCCAGCAGTTACTCGATACAAAATATGAACACTGAAGCTTTCTTT
TRBV5-1	TRBJ2-7	NA	TRBD2	CASSQLEREGEHRF	TGCGCCAGCAGCCAACTCGAGCGGGAGGGCGAACATCGTTTC
TRBV6-5	TRBJ2-2	NA	TRBD2	CATDSGRGTGELFF	TGTGCCACCGATAGCGGGAGAGGTACCGGGGAGCTGTTTTTT
TRBV7-6	TRBJ2-2	NA	TRBD1	CASSPTGGLVIGELFF	TGTGCCAGCAGCCCGACAGGGGGTTTAGTCATTGGGGAGCTGTTTTTT
TRBV28	TRBJ2-2	NA	TRBD2	CASSTQGLAGGTGELFF	TGTGCCAGCAGTACCCAGGGGCTAGCGGGAGGGACCGGGGAGCTGTTTTTT
TRBV21-1	TRBJ1-2	NA	NA	CASSNERPYGVEVSGYTF	TGTGCCAGCAGCAACGAGCGTCCGTACGGGGTCGAAGTGAGTGGCTACACCTTC
TRBV7-9	TRBJ2-7	few	TRBD1	CASSWTGSEQYF	TGTGCCAGCAGCTGGACAGGTTCCGAGCAGTACTTC
TRBV18	TRBJ2-7	NA	NA	CASSSEDGGSEQYF	TGTGCCAGCTCATCAGAAGACGGAGGTTCCGAGCAGTACTTC